This is a list of T cell receptor beta chains from one sample in a study of cytomegalovirus exposure and HLA in healthy donors. The assay was immunoSEQ multiplex PCR, and TCRdb's table has in-frame clones only and misses some. Among approximately 150,000 clones listed, 77% were seen once. Sequencing was performed on PBMCs. The receptors derive from a woman younger than 45 in good health and CMV-seronegative. CDR3s include the opening cysteine and the closing phenylalanine or tryptophan. Each record gives: J gene, clone size, V gene, D gene, CDR3 protein, CDR3 DNA. D genes are given only for firm matches. Clone size is stated in some rows and not others, as once, few, many or a class when expanded.

j_call: TRBJ1-6
clone_size: -
v_call: TRBV18
d_call: -
cdr3_aa: CASSASRENSTPLHF
cdr3_nt: TGTGCCAGCTCAGCCTCCAGGGAAAACAGCACACCCCTCCACTTT

j_call: TRBJ1-5
clone_size: few
v_call: TRBV4-2
d_call: -
cdr3_aa: CASSQRESQPQHF
cdr3_nt: TGTGCCAGCAGCCAACGAGAGAGTCAGCCCCAGCATTTT

j_call: TRBJ2-5
clone_size: -
v_call: TRBV2
d_call: TRBD1
cdr3_aa: CASSSRDRIETQYF
cdr3_nt: TGTGCCAGCAGTAGCCGGGACAGAATAGAGACCCAGTACTTC

j_call: TRBJ2-7
clone_size: -
v_call: TRBV28
d_call: TRBD2
cdr3_aa: CASLAGDYEQYF
cdr3_nt: TGTGCCTCACTAGCGGGAGACTACGAGCAGTACTTC

j_call: TRBJ1-5
clone_size: -
v_call: TRBV19
d_call: -
cdr3_aa: CASSIDRLQPQHF
cdr3_nt: TGTGCCAGTAGTATAGATCGTTTACAGCCCCAGCATTTT

j_call: TRBJ2-2
clone_size: -
v_call: TRBV29-1
d_call: TRBD2
cdr3_aa: CSVSRTSTGELFF
cdr3_nt: TGCAGCGTTAGTCGGACTAGTACCGGGGAGCTGTTTTTT

j_call: TRBJ2-7
clone_size: -
v_call: TRBV5-1
d_call: TRBD2
cdr3_aa: CASSGGLAGYYEQYF
cdr3_nt: TGCGCCAGCAGCGGCGGACTAGCGGGGTACTACGAGCAGTACTTC

j_call: TRBJ1-1
clone_size: -
v_call: TRBV7-9
d_call: -
cdr3_aa: CSSSIFRGGTEAFF
cdr3_nt: TGTTCCAGCAGCATCTTCCGGGGTGGGACTGAAGCTTTCTTT

j_call: TRBJ1-2
clone_size: -
v_call: TRBV5-1
d_call: TRBD1
cdr3_aa: CASSPTRQGDGYTF
cdr3_nt: TGCGCCAGCAGCCCAACCCGACAGGGTGATGGCTACACCTTC

j_call: TRBJ2-7
clone_size: -
v_call: TRBV16
d_call: -
cdr3_aa: CASSQNPRSPLEQYF
cdr3_nt: TGTGCCAGCAGCCAAAACCCGCGGTCGCCCCTCGAGCAGTACTTC

j_call: TRBJ1-2
clone_size: -
v_call: TRBV15
d_call: TRBD1
cdr3_aa: CATSRDRGTMDRIYGYTF
cdr3_nt: TGTGCCACCAGCAGAGATCGCGGGACAATGGACAGGATCTATGGCTACACCTTC

j_call: TRBJ2-2
clone_size: -
v_call: TRBV9
d_call: -
cdr3_aa: CASSVEGDTGELFF
cdr3_nt: TGTGCCAGCAGCGTAGAAGGAGACACCGGGGAGCTGTTTTTT

j_call: TRBJ2-7
clone_size: -
v_call: TRBV27
d_call: TRBD2
cdr3_aa: CASSFQLAGVSYEQYF
cdr3_nt: TGTGCCAGCAGTTTCCAATTAGCGGGAGTCTCCTACGAGCAGTACTTC

j_call: TRBJ2-3
clone_size: -
v_call: TRBV30
d_call: -
cdr3_aa: CAWSVEDTQYF
cdr3_nt: TGTGCCTGGAGTGTAGAGGATACGCAGTATTTT

j_call: TRBJ2-1
clone_size: -
v_call: TRBV28
d_call: TRBD2
cdr3_aa: CASSFPPLTSGRGNEQFF
cdr3_nt: TGTGCCAGCAGTTTCCCACCTCTAACTAGCGGGAGAGGGAATGAGCAGTTCTTC

j_call: TRBJ2-1
clone_size: -
v_call: TRBV30
d_call: TRBD1
cdr3_aa: CAWRGQGLYNEQFF
cdr3_nt: TGTGCCTGGCGGGGACAGGGCTTATACAATGAGCAGTTCTTC

j_call: TRBJ1-3
clone_size: -
v_call: TRBV9
d_call: -
cdr3_aa: CASSVEVAGNTIYF
cdr3_nt: TGTGCCAGCAGCGTAGAGGTCGCAGGGAACACCATATATTTT

j_call: TRBJ2-2
clone_size: once
v_call: TRBV12-5
d_call: -
cdr3_aa: CASARGFDRELFF
cdr3_nt: TGTGCTAGTGCGCGCGGTTTCGATCGGGAGCTGTTTTTT

j_call: TRBJ1-6
clone_size: few
v_call: TRBV6-1
d_call: -
cdr3_aa: CASSDVGGFYSPLHF
cdr3_nt: TGTGCCAGCAGTGATGTCGGCGGGTTCTATTCACCCCTCCACTTT

j_call: TRBJ1-2
clone_size: -
v_call: TRBV30
d_call: -
cdr3_aa: CAWSVLTGNYGYTF
cdr3_nt: TGTGCCTGGAGTGTACTAACGGGGAACTATGGCTACACCTTC

j_call: TRBJ2-3
clone_size: -
v_call: TRBV4-2
d_call: TRBD2
cdr3_aa: CASSSTSGGTPSTDTQYF
cdr3_nt: TGTGCCAGCAGTTCGACTAGCGGGGGGACCCCTAGCACAGATACGCAGTATTTT

j_call: TRBJ1-1
clone_size: -
v_call: TRBV5-4
d_call: -
cdr3_aa: CASSFAGREAFF
cdr3_nt: TGTGCCAGCAGCTTTGCCGGCAGGGAAGCTTTCTTT

j_call: TRBJ1-1
clone_size: few
v_call: TRBV5-1
d_call: TRBD1
cdr3_aa: CASSSGSDRPMNTEAFF
cdr3_nt: TGCGCCAGCAGCTCAGGATCGGACAGGCCAATGAACACTGAAGCTTTCTTT

j_call: TRBJ2-1
clone_size: -
v_call: TRBV7-8
d_call: -
cdr3_aa: CASSLGWSGGSYNEQFF
cdr3_nt: TGTGCCAGCAGCTTAGGTTGGTCCGGGGGTTCCTACAATGAGCAGTTCTTC

j_call: TRBJ1-2
clone_size: -
v_call: TRBV13
d_call: -
cdr3_aa: CASSSVLGEDNYGYTF
cdr3_nt: TGTGCCAGCAGCTCAGTGTTAGGGGAGGACAACTATGGCTACACCTTC

j_call: TRBJ2-5
clone_size: -
v_call: TRBV7-9
d_call: TRBD1
cdr3_aa: CASNLPRQGGKGETQYF
cdr3_nt: TGTGCCAGCAACTTACCACGACAGGGGGGCAAGGGAGAGACCCAGTACTTC

j_call: TRBJ1-5
clone_size: few
v_call: TRBV5-6
d_call: -
cdr3_aa: CASSHEDQPQHF
cdr3_nt: TGTGCCAGCAGCCATGAGGATCAGCCCCAGCATTTT

j_call: TRBJ2-7
clone_size: -
v_call: TRBV6-1
d_call: -
cdr3_aa: CASSDLPDRDYEQYF
cdr3_nt: TGTGCCAGCAGTGATCTCCCGGACCGGGACTACGAGCAGTACTTC

j_call: TRBJ1-5
clone_size: -
v_call: TRBV19
d_call: -
cdr3_aa: CASSALTGTSNQPQHF
cdr3_nt: TGTGCCAGTAGTGCCCTGACAGGAACTAGCAATCAGCCCCAGCATTTT

j_call: TRBJ2-7
clone_size: -
v_call: TRBV5-1
d_call: TRBD2
cdr3_aa: CASSLEGSSGSSEQYF
cdr3_nt: TGCGCCAGCAGCTTGGAGGGCTCTAGCGGGAGTAGCGAGCAGTACTTC